Following are 26 T cell receptor beta chains from one sample sequenced in a study of radiation and T cells in renal cell carcinoma. The time point here: baseline pretreatment blood. Treatment here: 15 Gy SBRT to primary tumor, nephrectomy 4 weeks later. Sequencing used immunoSEQ multiplex PCR; TCRdb keeps in-frame clones, though not all of them. The sample contains 110,000 to 150,000 clones, more than 70% of which appear only once. Here the sequenced sample was blood, taken from a patient whose treatment included radiotherapy and nephrectomy. Every receptor here comes from a woman in her fifties or sixties with renal cell carcinoma.

This chain links TRBV4-1 with TRBJ2-3; TRBD2 matches at 7 bases. V dropped 1 base and J dropped 3; count of bases not matched to a gene: 10. Germline V CDR1 and CDR2: MGHRA, YSYEKL. The CDR3 has 17 residues. As DNA, the CDR3 is TGCGCCAGCAGCCAAGTCGGAACTAGCGATCTAACAGATACGCAGTATTTT. This sequence encodes CASSQVGTSDLTDTQYF.

The chain joins TRBV5-4 to TRBJ1-6; maybe TRBD1 (5 bases). This CDR3 spans 16 amino acids. V shed 0 bases and J shed 4 bases, with 11 bases lying between them. Germline values: CDR1 SGHNT, CDR2 YYREEE (reference sequence). CDR3 bases: TGTGCCAGCAGCTTGGAAGGGGACCCATATAATTCACCCCTCCACTTT. Its protein is CASSLEGDPYNSPLHF.

The sample holds one count of this clone. The V call is TRBV4-1, the J call TRBJ2-5, with 8 positions matching TRBD2. V lost 2 bases to trimming and J lost 4 bases; unmatched junction nucleotides: 6. CDR1 MGHRA and CDR2 YSYEKL come from the germline V gene. This CDR3 region has 15 residues. This CDR3 reads CASSQIGTRAETQYF. For the CDR3, the DNA is TGCGCCAGCAGCCAAATTGGGACTAGGGCAGAGACCCAGTACTTC.

The genes are TRBV6-5 and TRBJ2-7, with a tentative D call TRBD1 (6 bases). Germline V gene sequence: CDR1 MNHEY, CDR2 SVGAGI. CDR3 length: 15 residues. Trimming stripped 0 bases from V and 3 bases from J, with 12 bases between. The CDR3 DNA is TGTGCCAGCAGTTACTCGCCAGGGGTAAGCTACGAGCAGTACTTC. This translates into CASSYSPGVSYEQYF.

As DNA, the CDR3 is TGTGCCAGCAGCTTAAGGAGGGTATCCTACGAGCAGTACTTC. Translated: CASSLRRVSYEQYF. V is TRBV7-2 and J is TRBJ2-7; a weak D match, TRBD2 (6 bases). CDR3 size: 14 residues. Germline V gene data show CDR1 as SGHTA and CDR2 as FQGNSA. V was clipped by 2 bases and J by 1 base, with 9 bases between them.

The genes are TRBV7-9 and TRBJ1-5; 7 nucleotides align to TRBD1. From germline, CDR1 is SEHNR and CDR2 FQNEAQ (reference sequence). V lost 5 bases to trimming and J lost 9 bases; unmatched junction nucleotides: 7. There are 13 residues in the CDR3. The CDR3 DNA follows: TGTGCCAGCAGCCCAGGGGGTCCCGTGCCCCAGCATTTT. Its translation is CASSPGGPVPQHF. The whole variable domain, filled in from reference TRBV7-9 and TRBJ1-5, reads DTGVSQNPRHKITKRGQNVTFRCDPISEHNRLYWYRQTLGQGPEFLTYFQNEAQLEKSRLLSDRFSAERPKGSFSTLEIQRTEQGDSAMYLCASSPGGPVPQHFGDGTRLSIL.

The chain uses TRBV6-5 and TRBJ1-1; D is unresolved. This CDR3 comprises 10 residues. The V end was cut by 9 bases, the J end by 11 bases, with 13 bases between. Germline CDR1 is MNHEY and CDR2 is SVGAGI. This chain's CDR3 is CARPLPSAFF. CDR3 DNA: TGTGCCAGACCCCTCCCCTCGGCTTTCTTT.

The count of this clone is one. The rearrangement uses TRBV11-3 and TRBJ2-3; D is unclear. Between the trimmed V and J ends, which lost 4 bases and 8 bases, there was a span of 13 bases. Germline V lookup: CDR1 SGHNT, CDR2 YENEEA. CDR3 length equals 13 residues. The CDR3 nucleotides read TGTGCCAGCAGCTCGCGCCGCTCGGGTACGCAGTATTTT. This encodes CASSSRRSGTQYF.

The chain links TRBV29-1 to TRBJ2-1, with 10 positions matching TRBD2. J lost 7 bases, V lost 7 bases, and 1 base had no gene match. CDR1 is SQVTM, CDR2 ANQGSEA, per germline. The CDR3 spans 11 residues. DNA of the CDR3: TGCAGCGGGGGACTAGCGAATGAGCAGTTCTTC. This codes for CSGGLANEQFF.

This chain uses TRBV6-5 with TRBJ1-1; no reliable D call. The CDR3 totals 15 residues. Germline V gene lookup returns CDR1 MNHEY and CDR2 SVGAGI. The V and J ends lost 2 bases and 10 bases respectively, with 20 bases between them. The CDR3 spells CASSYGNSYIGRAFF. Here the CDR3 DNA reads TGTGCCAGCAGTTACGGTAATTCCTATATAGGACGAGCTTTCTTT.

The chain carries TRBV9 and TRBJ1-1; weak D call: TRBD1 (5 bases). CDR1 and CDR2 from the germline V gene are SGDLS and YYNGEE. The V and J ends lost 0 bases and 3 bases respectively, with 18 bases between them. The CDR3 has 17 amino acids. The CDR3 DNA is TGTGCCAGCAGCGTAGTCGACAGCTATTACGCGTACACTGAAGCTTTCTTT. As protein: CASSVVDSYYAYTEAFF.

The V gene is TRBV19, the J gene TRBJ1-1, with 7 bases matching TRBD1. Trimming removed 3 bases from V and 0 bases from J; junction bases left unmatched: 7. Germline V gene data show CDR1 as LNHDA and CDR2 as SQIVND (reference sequence). CDR3 length: 16 residues. Here the CDR3 DNA reads TGTGCCAGTAGTATTGGGACAGAAAGTTTGAACACTGAAGCTTTCTTT. Translating gives CASSIGTESLNTEAFF.

The chain carries TRBV19 and TRBJ2-3, with 7 bases matching TRBD2. In germline, CDR1 is LNHDA, CDR2 SQIVND (reference sequence). Trimming removed 4 bases from V and 3 bases from J; junction bases left unmatched: 1. This CDR3 comprises 13 residues. The CDR3 coding sequence is TGTGCCAGTAGTACGGGGGGAACAGATACGCAGTATTTT. It codes for CASSTGGTDTQYF. Variable domain in full (rest from reference TRBV19 and TRBJ2-3): DGGITQSPKYLFRKEGQNVTLSCEQNLNHDAMYWYRQDPGQGLRLIYYSQIVNDFQKGDIAEGYSVSREKKESFPLTVTSAQKNPTAFYLCASSTGGTDTQYFGPGTRLTVL.

The chain carries TRBV5-1 and TRBJ2-7, with TRBD1 as a possible D gene (6 bases). The length of the CDR3 is 12 residues. Trimming removed 6 bases from V and 4 bases from J, with 11 bases in between. CDR1 is SGHRS and CDR2 is YFSETQ in the germline V gene. Here the CDR3 reads CASTAQGYEQYF. CDR3 DNA: TGCGCCAGCACGGCTCAGGGGTACGAGCAGTACTTC.

The V and J genes are TRBV2 and TRBJ1-1, with 7 bases matching TRBD1. The CDR3 is 14 residues long. The V and J ends lost 9 bases and 4 bases, in that order; junction bases with no gene match: 11. CDR1 is SNHLY, CDR2 FYNNEI, per germline. The CDR3 is CARGQGGLITEAFF. DNA of the CDR3: TGTGCCAGGGGGCAGGGGGGGCTGATCACTGAAGCTTTCTTT.

DNA for the CDR3: TGTGCCAGCAGCAAGGCCGGGACAGGGTCCGTGGGGACCCAGTACTTC. Its protein is CASSKAGTGSVGTQYF. V usage is TRBV7-2 and J usage is TRBJ2-5, with 9 bases aligning to TRBD1. In germline, CDR1 is SGHTA, CDR2 FQGNSA. This CDR3 contains 16 residues. V dropped 5 bases and J dropped 7; count of bases not matched to a gene: 14.

This clone was found a few times. The rearrangement links TRBV7-2 to TRBJ2-7; tentative D call: TRBD2 (6 bases). V dropped 4 bases and J dropped 4 bases, with 8 bases sitting between them. CDR1 is SGHTA, CDR2 FQGNSA, per germline. The CDR3 totals 12 residues. In DNA form, the CDR3 reads TGTGCCAGCAGCTACGGGGGATACGAGCAGTACTTC. Translating it yields CASSYGGYEQYF.

The genes are TRBV9 and TRBJ2-3; D gene unclear. The germline gives CDR1 SGDLS, CDR2 YYNGEE. The CDR3 is 13 amino acids. V gave up 2 bases and J gave up 0 bases, with 4 bases separating them. CDR3 in DNA: TGTGCCAGCAGCGTTACTAGCACAGATACGCAGTATTTT. As protein: CASSVTSTDTQYF.

This sequence joins TRBV19 and TRBJ2-3, with 8 bases identical to TRBD2. The CDR3 consists of 14 residues. The V segment lost 6 bases and the J segment 1 base; nucleotides outside the gene matches: 3. Germline lookup yields CDR1 LNHDA and CDR2 SQIVND (reference sequence). CDR3 amino acids: CASSRGGRTDTQYF. Written as DNA, the CDR3 is TGTGCCAGTAGCCGGGGGGGGCGCACAGATACGCAGTATTTT.

This clone was observed a few times. The chain links TRBV20-1 to TRBJ2-1; no firm D call. In germline, CDR1 is DFQATT, CDR2 SNEGSKA (reference sequence). This CDR3 is built from 11 residues. Here the CDR3 reads CSLPFGDEQFF. DNA of the CDR3: TGCAGCCTACCCTTCGGCGATGAGCAGTTCTTC.

This chain joins TRBV19 and TRBJ2-7; D is uncertain. The CDR3 is 15 residues long. Germline CDR1 is LNHDA and CDR2 is SQIVND (reference sequence). V shed 3 bases and J shed 4 bases, with 16 bases lying between them. The CDR3 loop reads CASSIGSTEFYEQYF. The CDR3 DNA reads as TGTGCCAGTAGTATCGGGTCTACAGAGTTTTACGAGCAGTACTTC. Looking up the rest from reference TRBV19 and TRBJ2-7 gives the full variable domain: DGGITQSPKYLFRKEGQNVTLSCEQNLNHDAMYWYRQDPGQGLRLIYYSQIVNDFQKGDIAEGYSVSREKKESFPLTVTSAQKNPTAFYLCASSIGSTEFYEQYFGPGTRLTVT.

The chain is built from TRBV4-1 and TRBJ1-4; D might be TRBD1 (5 bases). Looked up from germline, CDR1 is MGHRA and CDR2 is YSYEKL. CDR3 length: 15 residues. The germline V and J ends were trimmed by 1 base and 9 bases, with 15 bases remaining between them. This CDR3 reads CASSQVQQEIQKLFF. The DNA of the CDR3 is TGCGCCAGCAGCCAAGTACAACAGGAGATCCAAAAACTGTTTTTT.

The chain carries TRBV19 and TRBJ2-7, with 12 nucleotides matching TRBD1. V lost 8 bases to trimming and J lost 8 bases; unmatched junction nucleotides: 10. The V gene's germline CDR1 is LNHDA and CDR2 SQIVND (reference sequence). The CDR3 runs 14 residues. CDR3: CASRGDRGPTKQYF. CDR3 bases: TGTGCCAGTCGGGGGGACAGGGGGCCTACGAAGCAGTACTTC. Based on the CDR3 plus reference TRBV19 and TRBJ2-7, the full variable domain is DGGITQSPKYLFRKEGQNVTLSCEQNLNHDAMYWYRQDPGQGLRLIYYSQIVNDFQKGDIAEGYSVSREKKESFPLTVTSAQKNPTAFYLCASRGDRGPTKQYFGPGTRLTVT.

The chain joins TRBV7-2 to TRBJ2-7, with D perhaps matching TRBD2 (5 bases). The germline V gene encodes CDR1 SGHTA and CDR2 FQGNSA. This CDR3 region has 17 residues. Trimming shortened V by 2 bases and J by 7 bases, and 24 bases separated the two germline ends. CDR3 residues: CASSLSSWPSNPPEQYF. Written as DNA, the CDR3 is TGTGCCAGCAGCTTATCCAGTTGGCCTAGCAACCCCCCGGAGCAGTACTTC. The full variable domain, with the rest looked up from reference TRBV7-2 and TRBJ2-7, is GAGVSQSPSNKVTEKGKDVELRCDPISGHTALYWYRQSLGQGLEFLIYFQGNSAPDKSGLPSDRFSAERTGGSVSTLTIQRTQQEDSAVYLCASSLSSWPSNPPEQYFGPGTRLTVT.

J is TRBJ2-1 and V is TRBV4-3, with TRBD2 matching over 7 bases. The CDR3 sequence is 17 residues long. With V trimmed by 0 bases and J by 5 bases, 10 bases remained unmatched. The germline V gene encodes CDR1 LGHNA and CDR2 YSLEER. The CDR3 loop is CASSQDFSGNLNNEQFF. The CDR3 bases are TGCGCCAGCAGCCAAGATTTCAGCGGGAATCTGAACAATGAGCAGTTCTTC.

The V gene is TRBV6-1, the J gene TRBJ1-3, with unresolved D. This CDR3 has 15 residues. Trimming removed 7 bases at V and 0 bases at J, with 13 bases between. The germline V gene has CDR1 MNHNS and CDR2 SASEGT. CDR3: CASNLGRTSGNTIYF. In nucleotides, the CDR3 is TGTGCCAGCAATCTCGGACGAACCTCTGGAAACACCATATATTTT.